Below are 6 T cell receptor beta chains sequenced from a single sample in a study of graft-versus-host responses after intestinal transplantation. Only in-frame clones appear in the TCRdb table, and some are missing; sequencing was by immunoSEQ multiplex PCR. The sample includes around 130,000 clones, around nine tenths of them seen just once. Antigen specificity for these receptors is unknown. Here the sequenced sample was unstimulated CD4+ T cells sorted from spleen or lymph node cells, taken before intestinal transplant. The origin of the receptors is a human donor who received an intestinal transplant.

The chain has TRBV6-1 and TRBJ1-5; D ambiguous. The CDR3 has 14 amino acids. Trimming took off 3 bases at V and 3 bases at J, with 9 bases between the two ends. Germline CDR1 is MNHNS and CDR2 is SASEGT. In DNA form, the CDR3 reads TGTGCCAGCAGTGAGTGGAGCTTCAATCAGCCCCAGCATTTT. It encodes CASSEWSFNQPQHF.

This chain uses TRBV19 with TRBJ2-3; TRBD2 might be the D (5 bases). This CDR3 has 13 amino acids. The germline V gene has CDR1 LNHDA and CDR2 SQIVND (reference sequence). V lost 9 bases to trimming and J lost 6 bases, with 16 bases between them. In DNA form, the CDR3 reads TGTGCCAGCGGGAAGACGGCGGCGGATACGCAGTATTTT. This codes for CASGKTAADTQYF.

The chain couples TRBV7-9 to TRBJ2-4, with TRBD1 as a possible D gene (5 bases). V lost 1 base, J lost 0 bases, and 16 bases lay in between. The germline CDR1 and CDR2 sequences are SEHNR and FQNEAQ (reference sequence). This CDR3 region has 18 residues. The CDR3 region is CASSLVVDRVLAKNIQYF. DNA for the CDR3: TGTGCCAGCAGCTTAGTGGTTGACAGAGTGCTAGCCAAAAACATTCAGTACTTC.

The CDR3 loop is CASSTRNAGAETQYF. CDR3 DNA: TGTGCCAGCAGCACCCGTAACGCGGGGGCCGAGACCCAGTACTTC. This chain connects TRBV7-9 to TRBJ2-5; tentative D call: TRBD2 (7 bases). CDR1 SEHNR and CDR2 FQNEAQ come from the germline V gene (reference sequence). V was trimmed by 5 bases and J by 5 bases, leaving 18 bases between them. The CDR3 covers 15 residues.

This rearrangement joins TRBV13 to TRBJ1-6, with D possibly matching TRBD1 (5 bases). Germline V lookup: CDR1 PRHDT, CDR2 FYEKMQ (reference sequence). V lost 5 bases, J lost 5 bases, and 13 bases lay in between. The CDR3 covers 15 residues. The CDR3 loop is CASSIRGKNNSPLHF. Written as DNA, the CDR3 is TGTGCCAGCAGCATACGGGGGAAAAATAATTCACCCCTCCACTTT.

The chain joins TRBV4-2 to TRBJ2-7; 11 bases are a match to TRBD1. CDR3 length: 17 residues. Germline V lookup: CDR1 LGHNA, CDR2 YNFKEQ. V lost 0 bases to trimming and J lost 3 bases; unmatched junction nucleotides: 7. The CDR3 is CASSQDAVGTGGYEQYF. The DNA for the CDR3 is TGTGCCAGCAGCCAAGATGCCGTCGGGACAGGGGGCTACGAGCAGTACTTC.